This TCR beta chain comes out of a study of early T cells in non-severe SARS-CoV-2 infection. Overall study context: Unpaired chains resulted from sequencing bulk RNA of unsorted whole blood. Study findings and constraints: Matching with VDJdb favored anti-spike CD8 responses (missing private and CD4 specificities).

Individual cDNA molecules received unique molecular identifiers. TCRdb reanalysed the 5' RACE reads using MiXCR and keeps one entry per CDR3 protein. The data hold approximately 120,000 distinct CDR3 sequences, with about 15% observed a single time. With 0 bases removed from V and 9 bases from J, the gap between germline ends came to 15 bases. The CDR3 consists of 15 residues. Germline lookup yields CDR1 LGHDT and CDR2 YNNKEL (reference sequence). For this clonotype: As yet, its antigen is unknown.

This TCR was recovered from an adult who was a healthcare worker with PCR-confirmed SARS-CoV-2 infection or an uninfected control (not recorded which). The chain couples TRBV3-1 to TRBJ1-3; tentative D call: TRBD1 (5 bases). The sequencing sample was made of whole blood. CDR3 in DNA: TGTGCCAGCAGCCAAGAAGGATCCCCGGGGGGCACCATATATTTT. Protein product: CASSQEGSPGGTIYF.